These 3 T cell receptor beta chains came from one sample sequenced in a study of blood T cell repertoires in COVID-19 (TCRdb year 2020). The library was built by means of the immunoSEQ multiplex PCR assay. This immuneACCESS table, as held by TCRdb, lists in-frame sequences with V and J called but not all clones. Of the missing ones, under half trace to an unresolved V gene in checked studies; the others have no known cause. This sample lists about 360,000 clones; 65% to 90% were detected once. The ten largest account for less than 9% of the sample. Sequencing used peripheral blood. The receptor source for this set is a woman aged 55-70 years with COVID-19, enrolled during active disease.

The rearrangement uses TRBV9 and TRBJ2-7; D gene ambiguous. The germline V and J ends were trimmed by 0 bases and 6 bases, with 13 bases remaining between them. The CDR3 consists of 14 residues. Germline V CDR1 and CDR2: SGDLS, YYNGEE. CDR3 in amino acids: CASSVASRGTEQYF. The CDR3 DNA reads TGTGCCAGCAGCGTAGCCTCCCGCGGCACCGAGCAGTACTTC. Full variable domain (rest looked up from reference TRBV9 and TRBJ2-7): DSGVTQTPKHLITATGQRVTLRCSPRSGDLSVYWYQQSLDQGLQFLIQYYNGEERAKGNILERFSAQQFPDLHSELNLSSLELGDSALYFCASSVASRGTEQYFGPGTRLTVT.

The CDR3 DNA reads as TGTGCCATCAGTGAGTCGCAGGGGGCAGATGGCTACACCTTC. Residues: CAISESQGADGYTF. The chain combines TRBV10-3 with TRBJ1-2; the match to TRBD1 covers 8 bases. J lost 6 bases, V lost 0 bases, and 3 bases had no gene match. Germline CDR1 is ENHRY and CDR2 is SYGVKD. This CDR3 is 14 amino acids long.

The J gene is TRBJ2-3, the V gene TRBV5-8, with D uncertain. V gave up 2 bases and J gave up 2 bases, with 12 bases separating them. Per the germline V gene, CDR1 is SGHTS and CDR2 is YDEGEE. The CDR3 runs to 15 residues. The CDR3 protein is CASSFNPRPTDTQYF. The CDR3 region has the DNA TGTGCCAGCAGCTTTAACCCCAGGCCCACAGATACGCAGTATTTT.